A single TCR beta chain is shown here with its context. Its cognate antigen is unknown. Each library that profiled naive CD8 cells came from roughly 20,000 to 1,000,000 sorted cells with 10%, 30% or 50% RNA. CD8+CD4-CCR7+CD45RA+ cells were sorted as naive CD8 T cells. Preparation methods for the bulk TCR libraries were those previously described, with listed TCR primers. One entry per CDR3 protein, called by TCRdb with MiXCR from the PCR reads. Among over 600,000 distinct CDR3 sequences, roughly 21% were seen once, and the ten largest hold roughly 0.83%. This sample is drawn from a study of molecular identifiers for immune sequencing clone quantification. Findings of the study overall: Whereas naive cells kept under 1% of molecules in clones above 20 RNA copies, such clones held over 98% in effectors.

In germline, CDR1 is LGHDT, CDR2 YNNKEL (reference sequence). The V gene end was trimmed by 8 bases and the J gene end by 2 bases; junction bases not matched to a gene: 9. This CDR3 comprises 16 residues. V gene TRBV3-1 combines with J gene TRBJ2-2, with 9 bases identical to TRBD2. Sequencing was carried out using naive CD8+ T cells from blood, with Jurkat cell RNA spiked in. Subset of the sample: FACS-sorted CD8+CD4-CCR7+CD45RA+ naive T cells. The sequence derives from a human donor in good health. Some libraries in this study had Jurkat cell RNA spiked in. CDR3 in DNA: TGTGCCAGCGCCGGGCCGACTAGCGGTAACACCGGGGAGCTGTTTTTT. Translating gives CASAGPTSGNTGELFF.